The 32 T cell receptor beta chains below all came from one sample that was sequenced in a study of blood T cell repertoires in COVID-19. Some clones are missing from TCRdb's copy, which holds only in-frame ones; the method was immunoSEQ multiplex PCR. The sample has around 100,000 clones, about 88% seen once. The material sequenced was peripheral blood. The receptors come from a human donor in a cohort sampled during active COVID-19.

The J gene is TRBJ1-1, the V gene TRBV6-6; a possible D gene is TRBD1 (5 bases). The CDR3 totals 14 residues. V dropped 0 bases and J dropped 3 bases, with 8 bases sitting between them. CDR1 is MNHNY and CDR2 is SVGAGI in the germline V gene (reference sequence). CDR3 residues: CASSYSDRYTEAFF. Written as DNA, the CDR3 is TGTGCCAGCAGTTACTCCGACAGATACACTGAAGCTTTCTTT.

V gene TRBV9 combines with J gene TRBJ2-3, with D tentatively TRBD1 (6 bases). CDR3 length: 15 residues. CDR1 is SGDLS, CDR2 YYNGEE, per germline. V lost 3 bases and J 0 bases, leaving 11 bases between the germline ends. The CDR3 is CASSATGYSTDTQYF. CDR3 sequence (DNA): TGTGCCAGCAGCGCGACAGGTTATAGCACAGATACGCAGTATTTT.

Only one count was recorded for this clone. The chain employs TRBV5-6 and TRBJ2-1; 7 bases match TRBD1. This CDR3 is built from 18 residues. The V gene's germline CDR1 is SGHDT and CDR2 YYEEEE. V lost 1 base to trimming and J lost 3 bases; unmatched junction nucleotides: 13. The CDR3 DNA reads TGTGCCAGCAGCTTGAGGCTTCGCCGGGACAGACACTACAATGAGCAGTTCTTC. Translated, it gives CASSLRLRRDRHYNEQFF.

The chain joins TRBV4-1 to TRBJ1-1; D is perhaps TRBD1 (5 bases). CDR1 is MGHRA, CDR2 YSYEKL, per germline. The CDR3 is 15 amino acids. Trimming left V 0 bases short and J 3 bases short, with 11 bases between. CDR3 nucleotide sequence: TGCGCCAGCAGCCAAGATGGGGCAGCCTACACTGAAGCTTTCTTT. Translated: CASSQDGAAYTEAFF.

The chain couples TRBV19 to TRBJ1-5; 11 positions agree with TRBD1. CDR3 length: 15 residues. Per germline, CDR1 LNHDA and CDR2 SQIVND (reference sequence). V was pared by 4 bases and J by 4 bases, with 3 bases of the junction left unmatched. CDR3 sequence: CASSTGTGGNQPQHF. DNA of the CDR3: TGTGCCAGTAGTACCGGGACAGGGGGAAATCAGCCCCAGCATTTT.

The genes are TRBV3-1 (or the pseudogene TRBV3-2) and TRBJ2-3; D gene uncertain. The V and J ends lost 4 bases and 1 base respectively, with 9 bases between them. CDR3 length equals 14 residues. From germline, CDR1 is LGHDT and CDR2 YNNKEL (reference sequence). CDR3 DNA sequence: TGTGCCAGCAGCCCTCCGGTGGGCACAGATACGCAGTATTTT. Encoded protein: CASSPPVGTDTQYF.

The CDR3 loop is CASSFRTGAGEQYF. The CDR3 nucleotides read TGTGCCAGCAGTTTTCGGACAGGGGCGGGAGAGCAGTACTTC. This sequence joins TRBV27 and TRBJ2-7, with 9 bases aligning to TRBD1. The CDR3 has 14 residues. V gave up 3 bases and J gave up 7 bases; unmatched junction bases: 7. Germline loops: CDR1 MNHEY, CDR2 SMNVEV (reference sequence).

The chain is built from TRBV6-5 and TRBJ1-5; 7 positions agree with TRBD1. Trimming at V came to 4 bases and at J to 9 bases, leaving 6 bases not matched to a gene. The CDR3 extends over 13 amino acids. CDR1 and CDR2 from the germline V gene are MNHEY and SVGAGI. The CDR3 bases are TGTGCCAGCAGTTCCACAGGGGACCTGCCCCAGCATTTT. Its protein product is CASSSTGDLPQHF.

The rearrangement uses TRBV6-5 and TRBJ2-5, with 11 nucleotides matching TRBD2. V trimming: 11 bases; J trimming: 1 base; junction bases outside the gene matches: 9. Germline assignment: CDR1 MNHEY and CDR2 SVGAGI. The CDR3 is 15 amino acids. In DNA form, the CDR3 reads TGTGCCGGGGGGACTAGCGGACCCATCCAAGAGACCCAGTACTTC. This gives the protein CAGGTSGPIQETQYF.

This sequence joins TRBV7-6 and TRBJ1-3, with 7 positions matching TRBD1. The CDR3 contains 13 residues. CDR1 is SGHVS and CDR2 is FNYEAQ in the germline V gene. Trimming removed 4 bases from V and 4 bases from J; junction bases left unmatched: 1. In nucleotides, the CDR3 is TGTGCCAGCAGCTGGGGACAGGGAAACACCATATATTTT. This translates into CASSWGQGNTIYF.

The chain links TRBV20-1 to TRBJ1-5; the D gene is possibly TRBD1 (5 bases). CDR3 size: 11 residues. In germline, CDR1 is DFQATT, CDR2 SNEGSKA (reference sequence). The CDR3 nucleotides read TGCAGCGCAGTTACAGGATTCGCCCAGCATTTT. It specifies CSAVTGFAQHF.

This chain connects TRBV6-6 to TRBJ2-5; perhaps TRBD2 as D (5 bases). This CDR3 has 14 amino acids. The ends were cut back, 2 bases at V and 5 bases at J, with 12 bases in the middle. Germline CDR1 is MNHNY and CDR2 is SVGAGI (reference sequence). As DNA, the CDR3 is TGTGCCAGCAGTTACGCTGGGGAGAGGGAGACCCAGTACTTC. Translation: CASSYAGERETQYF.

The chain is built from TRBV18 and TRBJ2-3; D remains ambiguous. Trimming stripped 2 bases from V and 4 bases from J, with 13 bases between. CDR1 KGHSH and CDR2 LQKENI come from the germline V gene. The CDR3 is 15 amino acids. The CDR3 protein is CASSPMTEPADTQYF. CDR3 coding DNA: TGTGCCAGCTCACCAATGACGGAGCCCGCAGATACGCAGTATTTT.

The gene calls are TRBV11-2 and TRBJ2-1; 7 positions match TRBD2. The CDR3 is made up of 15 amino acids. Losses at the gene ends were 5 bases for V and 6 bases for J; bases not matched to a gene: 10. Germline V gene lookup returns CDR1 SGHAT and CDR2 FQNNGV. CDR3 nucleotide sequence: TGTGCCAGCAGCCGCGAGGCGGGAGATCGCAATGAGCAGTTCTTC. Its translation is CASSREAGDRNEQFF.

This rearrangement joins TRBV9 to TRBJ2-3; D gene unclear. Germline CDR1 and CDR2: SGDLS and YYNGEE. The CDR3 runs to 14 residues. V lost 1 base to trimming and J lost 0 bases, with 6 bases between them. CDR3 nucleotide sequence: TGTGCCAGCAGCGTATCGGAGAGCACAGATACGCAGTATTTT. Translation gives CASSVSESTDTQYF.

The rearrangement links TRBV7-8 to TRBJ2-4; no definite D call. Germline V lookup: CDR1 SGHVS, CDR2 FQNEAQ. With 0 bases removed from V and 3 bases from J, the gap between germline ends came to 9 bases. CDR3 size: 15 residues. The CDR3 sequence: CASSLAVQDKNIQYF. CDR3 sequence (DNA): TGTGCCAGCAGCTTAGCCGTCCAGGACAAAAACATTCAGTACTTC.

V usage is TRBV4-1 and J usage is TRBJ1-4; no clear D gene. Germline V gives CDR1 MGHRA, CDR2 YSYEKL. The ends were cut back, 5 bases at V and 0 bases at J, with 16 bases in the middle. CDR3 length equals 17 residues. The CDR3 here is CASSWRSSPATNEKLFF. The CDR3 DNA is TGCGCCAGCAGCTGGAGGAGCAGCCCCGCAACTAATGAAAAACTGTTTTTT.

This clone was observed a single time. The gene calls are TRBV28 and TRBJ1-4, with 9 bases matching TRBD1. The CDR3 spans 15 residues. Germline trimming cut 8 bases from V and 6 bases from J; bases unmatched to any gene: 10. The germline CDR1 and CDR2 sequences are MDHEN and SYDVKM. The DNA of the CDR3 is TGTGCCAGCTACAACCCCGGGACAGGGTATGAAAAACTGTTTTTT. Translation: CASYNPGTGYEKLFF.

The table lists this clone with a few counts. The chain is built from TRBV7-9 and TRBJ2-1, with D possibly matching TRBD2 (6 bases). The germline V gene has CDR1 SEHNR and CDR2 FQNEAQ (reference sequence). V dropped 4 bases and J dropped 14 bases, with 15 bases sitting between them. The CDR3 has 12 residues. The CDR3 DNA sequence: TGTGCCAGCAGCTCAGACACCCGGGAGAAGTTCTTC. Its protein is CASSSDTREKFF.

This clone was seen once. CDR3 nucleotides: TGCAGCGTTGAAAAAGGGACAGGGGGCTTCCAAGAGACCCAGTACTTC. Residues: CSVEKGTGGFQETQYF. The rearrangement links TRBV29-1 to TRBJ2-5; 12 bases line up with TRBD1. After removal of 2 bases from V and 1 base from J, the junction contained 5 bases not matched to a gene. Germline values: CDR1 SQVTM, CDR2 ANQGSEA. This CDR3 has 16 amino acids.

CDR3 loop: CAWSSGGAGDTQYF. The CDR3 DNA is TGTGCCTGGAGCAGCGGGGGGGCCGGAGATACGCAGTATTTT. The chain uses TRBV30 and TRBJ2-3; TRBD2 matches 10 bases. Germline-derived CDR1 and CDR2 are GTSNPN and SVGIG (reference sequence). The CDR3 loop spans 14 amino acids. Germline trimming cut 3 bases from V and 5 bases from J; bases unmatched to any gene: 5.

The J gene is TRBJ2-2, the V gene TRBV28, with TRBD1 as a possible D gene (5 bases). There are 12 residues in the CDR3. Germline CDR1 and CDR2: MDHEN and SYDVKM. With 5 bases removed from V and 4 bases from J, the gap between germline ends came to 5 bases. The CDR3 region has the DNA TGTGCCAGCAGTCAGGGCACCGGGGAGCTGTTTTTT. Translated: CASSQGTGELFF.

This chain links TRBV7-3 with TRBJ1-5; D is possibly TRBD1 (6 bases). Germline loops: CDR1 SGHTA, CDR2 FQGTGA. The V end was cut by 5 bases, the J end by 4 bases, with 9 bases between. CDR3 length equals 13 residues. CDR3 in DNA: TGTGCCAGCAGCCTAGACAGGAATCAGCCCCAGCATTTT. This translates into CASSLDRNQPQHF.

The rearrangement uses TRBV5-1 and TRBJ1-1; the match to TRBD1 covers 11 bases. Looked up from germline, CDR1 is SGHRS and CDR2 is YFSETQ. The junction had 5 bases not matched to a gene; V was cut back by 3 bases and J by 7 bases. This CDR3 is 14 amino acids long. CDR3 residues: CASSSGTGGLEAFF. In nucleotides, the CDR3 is TGCGCCAGCAGCTCCGGGACAGGGGGGCTTGAAGCTTTCTTT.

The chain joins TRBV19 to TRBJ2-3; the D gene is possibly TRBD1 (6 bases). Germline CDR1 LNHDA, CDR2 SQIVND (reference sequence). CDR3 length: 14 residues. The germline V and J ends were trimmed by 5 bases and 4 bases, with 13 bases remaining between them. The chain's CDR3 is CASSYVQGSDTQYF. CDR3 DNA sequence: TGTGCCAGTAGTTACGTGCAGGGGTCAGATACGCAGTATTTT.

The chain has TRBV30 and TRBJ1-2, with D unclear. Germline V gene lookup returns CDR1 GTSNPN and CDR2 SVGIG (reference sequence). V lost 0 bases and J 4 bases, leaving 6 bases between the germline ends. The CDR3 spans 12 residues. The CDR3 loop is CAWSVAPYGYTF. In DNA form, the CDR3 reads TGTGCCTGGAGTGTAGCCCCCTATGGCTACACCTTC.

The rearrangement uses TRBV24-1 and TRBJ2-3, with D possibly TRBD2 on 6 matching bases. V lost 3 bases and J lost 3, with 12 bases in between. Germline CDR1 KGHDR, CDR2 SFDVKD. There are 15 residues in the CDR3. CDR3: CATSDTASATDTQYF. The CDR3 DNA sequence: TGTGCCACCAGTGATACCGCTAGCGCAACAGATACGCAGTATTTT.

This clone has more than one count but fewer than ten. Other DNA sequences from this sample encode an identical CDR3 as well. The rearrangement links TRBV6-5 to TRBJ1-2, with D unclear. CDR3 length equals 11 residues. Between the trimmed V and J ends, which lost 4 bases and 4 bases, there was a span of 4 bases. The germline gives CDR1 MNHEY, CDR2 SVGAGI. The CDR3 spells CASSSSYGYTF. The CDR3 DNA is TGTGCCAGCAGTTCCAGCTATGGCTACACCTTC.

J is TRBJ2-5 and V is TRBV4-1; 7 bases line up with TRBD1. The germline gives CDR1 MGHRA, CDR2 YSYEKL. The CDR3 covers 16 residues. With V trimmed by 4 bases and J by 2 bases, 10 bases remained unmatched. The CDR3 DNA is TGCGCCAGCAGCCTTGCCCCGGGGACAGAGCAAGAGACCCAGTACTTC. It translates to CASSLAPGTEQETQYF.

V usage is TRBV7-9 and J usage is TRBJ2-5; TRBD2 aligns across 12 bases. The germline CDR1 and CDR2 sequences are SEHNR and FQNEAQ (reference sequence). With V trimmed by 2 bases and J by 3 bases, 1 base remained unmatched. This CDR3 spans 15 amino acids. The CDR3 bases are TGTGCCAGCAGCTTATGGACTAGCGGGGAAGAGACCCAGTACTTC. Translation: CASSLWTSGEETQYF. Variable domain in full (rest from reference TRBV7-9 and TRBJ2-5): DTGVSQNPRHKITKRGQNVTFRCDPISEHNRLYWYRQTLGQGPEFLTYFQNEAQLEKSRLLSDRFSAERPKGSFSTLEIQRTEQGDSAMYLCASSLWTSGEETQYFGPGTRLLVL.

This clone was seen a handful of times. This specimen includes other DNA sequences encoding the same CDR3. CDR3 coding DNA: TGCGCCAGCAGCCTGCGGACTAGCGGAGACAATGAGCAGTTCTTC. Translated: CASSLRTSGDNEQFF. V is TRBV5-1 and J is TRBJ2-1; 10 nucleotides align to TRBD2. Germline trimming cut 4 bases from V and 5 bases from J; bases unmatched to any gene: 6. This CDR3 is built from 15 residues. Per germline, CDR1 SGHRS and CDR2 YFSETQ.

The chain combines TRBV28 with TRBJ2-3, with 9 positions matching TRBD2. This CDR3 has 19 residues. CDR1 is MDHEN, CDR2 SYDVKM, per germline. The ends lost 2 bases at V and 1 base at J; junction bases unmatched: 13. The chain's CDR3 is CASSLRSYWREGGTDTQYF. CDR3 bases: TGTGCCAGCAGTTTACGTTCCTACTGGCGGGAGGGGGGCACAGATACGCAGTATTTT.